Each of the 20 T cell receptor beta chains below was sequenced from the same sample in a study of CD8+ T cells in alopecia areata. It was cDNA, reverse transcribed from extracted RNA, that served as the sequencing template. Clones were read by immunoSEQ multiplex PCR, and TCRdb kept only the in-frame ones, dropping some. The sample holds approximately 150,000 clones, around 64% seen once. The sequencing used CD8+ T cells sorted from blood, collected at week 0. The receptors originated from a human donor with alopecia areata.

This clone was found a few times. This chain joins TRBV9 and TRBJ1-1; TRBD1 might be the D (5 bases). CDR1 SGDLS and CDR2 YYNGEE come from the germline V gene. V was trimmed by 0 bases and J by 6 bases, leaving 9 bases between them. The CDR3 is 13 residues long. CDR3 DNA: TGTGCCAGCAGCGTAGGGGGGTTGGCTGAAGCTTTCTTT. Amino acid sequence: CASSVGGLAEAFF.

The chain recombines TRBV29-1 with TRBJ2-1, with D unresolved. This CDR3 spans 14 amino acids. Germline CDR1 and CDR2: SQVTM and ANQGSEA. The V end was cut by 3 bases, the J end by 1 base, with 10 bases between. DNA of the CDR3: TGCAGCGTTGAGGGCTTTAAATCCTACAATGAGCAGTTCTTC. This translates into CSVEGFKSYNEQFF.

V usage is TRBV7-8 and J usage is TRBJ2-1, with 8 bases identical to TRBD2. There are 17 residues in the CDR3. Germline V gene data show CDR1 as SGHVS and CDR2 as FQNEAQ. Trimming removed 2 bases from V and 0 bases from J; junction bases left unmatched: 6. In nucleotides, the CDR3 is TGTGCCAGCAGCTTACCGAAGCGGGAGAGCTCCTACAATGAGCAGTTCTTC. Protein: CASSLPKRESSYNEQFF.

The chain couples TRBV9 to TRBJ1-1, with 9 bases matching TRBD1. V trimming: 4 bases; J trimming: 6 bases; junction bases outside the gene matches: 10. In germline, CDR1 is SGDLS, CDR2 YYNGEE. This CDR3 contains 15 residues. The CDR3 nucleotides are TGTGCCAGCAGCCCCGACGGGACAGGGCCCCCTGAAGCTTTCTTT. Translation: CASSPDGTGPPEAFF.

The chain links TRBV2 to TRBJ2-3; D uncertain. Germline CDR1 and CDR2: SNHLY and FYNNEI. V was clipped by 2 bases and J by 0 bases, with 9 bases between them. The CDR3 loop spans 15 amino acids. DNA of the CDR3: TGTGCCAGCAGTGAATTTATGGCTAGCACAGATACGCAGTATTTT. Translating gives CASSEFMASTDTQYF.

This chain uses TRBV30 with TRBJ2-5, with TRBD2 matching over 7 bases. Germline V lookup: CDR1 GTSNPN, CDR2 SVGIG (reference sequence). The CDR3 extends over 13 amino acids. The J segment lost 5 bases and the V segment lost 1 base, leaving 4 bases of the junction unmatched. In DNA form, the CDR3 reads TGTGCCTGGAGTGCGGGGGGTGGGGAGACCCAGTACTTC. Its protein product is CAWSAGGGETQYF.

This chain links TRBV23-1 with TRBJ2-3; 9 bases fit TRBD2. TRBV23-1 qualifies as an ORF whose function is uncertain. The length of the CDR3 is 16 residues. Trimming at V came to 2 bases and at J to 2 bases, leaving 5 bases not matched to a gene. The CDR3 coding sequence is TGCGCCAGCAGTCAAGGGTTAGCGGGGGACACAGATACGCAGTATTTT. Protein product: CASSQGLAGDTDTQYF.

The chain combines TRBV27 with TRBJ2-7, with D possibly TRBD1 on 5 matching bases. Between the trimmed V and J ends, which lost 2 bases and 1 base, there was a span of 9 bases. Germline CDR1 and CDR2: MNHEY and SMNVEV (reference sequence). There are 14 residues in the CDR3. CDR3 sequence: CASSLGALSYEQYF. The CDR3 nucleotides are TGTGCCAGCAGTTTAGGGGCCTTATCCTACGAGCAGTACTTC.

The genes are TRBV29-1 and TRBJ1-2; 7 bases are a match to TRBD1. Germline V gene sequence: CDR1 SQVTM, CDR2 ANQGSEA. The CDR3 has 12 amino acids. V lost 5 bases and J lost 7; bases outside the gene matches: 7. The DNA for the CDR3 is TGCAGCGTTCATGACAGGGAGGGTGGCTACACCTTC. Translation: CSVHDREGGYTF.

The V call is TRBV6-6, the J call TRBJ2-2; TRBD2 matches 11 bases. The CDR3 totals 14 residues. With V trimmed by 8 bases and J by 4 bases, 3 bases remained unmatched. Germline V gene lookup returns CDR1 MNHNY and CDR2 SVGAGI (reference sequence). CDR3 nucleotide sequence: TGTGCCAGCGGACTAGCGGGTAGCACCGGGGAGCTGTTTTTT. This gives the protein CASGLAGSTGELFF.

This clone showed up just a few times. Other DNA sequences within the sample encode an identical CDR3. The rearrangement uses TRBV7-3 and TRBJ2-5; 14 bases are a match to TRBD2. From germline, CDR1 is SGHTA and CDR2 FQGTGA. Unmatched junction bases numbered 4, after V lost 5 bases and J lost 2 bases. The CDR3 contains 16 residues. The CDR3 DNA sequence: TGTGCCAGCAGCCCCGGACTAGCGGGGGGTCAAGAGACCCAGTACTTC. Its translation: CASSPGLAGGQETQYF.

In this sample, this clone turned up a few times. V and J are TRBV5-1 and TRBJ2-7; perhaps D is TRBD1 or TRBD2 (5 bases each). V was pared by 0 bases and J by 7 bases, with 14 bases between. Looked up from germline, CDR1 is SGHRS and CDR2 is YFSETQ. The CDR3 contains 14 residues. CDR3 in amino acids: CASSLAQGRLEQYF. The DNA for the CDR3 is TGCGCCAGCAGCTTGGCTCAGGGACGATTAGAGCAGTACTTC.

The rearrangement uses TRBV30 and TRBJ1-2; D perhaps matches TRBD1 (6 bases). The length of the CDR3 is 13 residues. V gave up 3 bases and J gave up 7 bases, with 15 bases separating them. CDR1 is GTSNPN and CDR2 is SVGIG in the germline V gene (reference sequence). This chain's CDR3 is CAWSAGRGPGYTF. The CDR3 bases are TGTGCCTGGAGCGCTGGTCGGGGGCCTGGCTACACCTTC.

The table lists this clone with a count of one. The chain carries TRBV9 and TRBJ1-3; no firm D call. The CDR3 consists of 13 residues. The V gene's germline CDR1 is SGDLS and CDR2 YYNGEE. V was trimmed by 3 bases and J by 4 bases, leaving 8 bases between them. CDR3 nucleotide sequence: TGTGCCAGCAGCGCGGGTCAGGGAAACACCATATATTTT. This gives the protein CASSAGQGNTIYF.

The chain joins TRBV5-1 to TRBJ2-7; D assignment may be TRBD1 or TRBD2 (7 bases each). The ends were cut back, 4 bases at V and 2 bases at J, with 16 bases in the middle. Germline CDR1 is SGHRS and CDR2 is YFSETQ. CDR3 size: 15 residues. This CDR3 is CASSGDREGTYEQYF. In nucleotides, the CDR3 is TGCGCCAGCAGCGGAGACAGGGAGGGGACCTACGAGCAGTACTTC.

V usage is TRBV7-9 and J usage is TRBJ1-4, with D possibly TRBD1 on 5 matching bases. CDR1 and CDR2 (germline): SEHNR, FQNEAQ (reference sequence). V was clipped by 5 bases and J by 13 bases, with 17 bases between them. This CDR3 comprises 13 residues. DNA for the CDR3: TGTGCCAGCAGCCCCGGGACGGCGGGGACACTGTTTTTT. Protein sequence: CASSPGTAGTLFF.

The rearrangement joins TRBV7-9 to TRBJ1-1, with D unresolved. From germline, CDR1 is SEHNR and CDR2 FQNEAQ (reference sequence). The CDR3 is made up of 10 amino acids. Trimming removed 11 bases at V and 6 bases at J, with 10 bases between. CDR3 nucleotide sequence: TGTGCCGCCGACGGATCTGAAGCTTTCTTT. Its translation is CAADGSEAFF. The full variable domain, with the rest looked up from reference TRBV7-9 and TRBJ1-1, is DTGVSQNPRHKITKRGQNVTFRCDPISEHNRLYWYRQTLGQGPEFLTYFQNEAQLEKSRLLSDRFSAERPKGSFSTLEIQRTEQGDSAMYLCAADGSEAFFGQGTRLTVV.

V gene TRBV5-4 combines with J gene TRBJ2-1, with D perhaps TRBD2 (7 bases). V was cut by 5 bases and J by 6 bases, with 15 bases left in between. CDR1 and CDR2 from the germline V gene are SGHNT and YYREEE (reference sequence). There are 14 residues in the CDR3. The CDR3 DNA follows: TGTGCCAGCAGGATTTGGGGGGGCGGCAATGAGCAGTTCTTC. The encoded protein is CASRIWGGGNEQFF. Combining the CDR3 with reference TRBV5-4 and TRBJ2-1 gives the whole variable domain ETGVTQSPTHLIKTRGQQVTLRCSSQSGHNTVSWYQQALGQGPQFIFQYYREEENGRGNFPPRFSGLQFPNYSSELNVNALELDDSALYLCASRIWGGGNEQFFGPGTRLTVL.

The chain couples TRBV11-2 to TRBJ2-7; D is possibly TRBD2 (7 bases). V lost 2 bases to trimming and J lost 6 bases, with 14 bases between them. Per the germline V gene, CDR1 is SGHAT and CDR2 is FQNNGV. The CDR3 is 14 amino acids. The CDR3 loop is CASSLKGGFSEQYF. CDR3 DNA: TGTGCCAGCAGCTTAAAGGGGGGGTTTTCCGAGCAGTACTTC.

Regarding this clone: One end of the junction varies from germline; a read error may be responsible. The same CDR3 arises from other DNA sequences in this sample as well. The J gene is TRBJ1-5, the V gene TRBV7-9; no definite D call. The CDR3 spans 12 residues. Germline loops: CDR1 SEHNR, CDR2 FQNEAQ (reference sequence). CDR3 sequence: CASSLGNQPQHF. Written as DNA, the CDR3 is TGTGCCAGCAGCTTAGGAAATCAGCCTCAGCATTTT.